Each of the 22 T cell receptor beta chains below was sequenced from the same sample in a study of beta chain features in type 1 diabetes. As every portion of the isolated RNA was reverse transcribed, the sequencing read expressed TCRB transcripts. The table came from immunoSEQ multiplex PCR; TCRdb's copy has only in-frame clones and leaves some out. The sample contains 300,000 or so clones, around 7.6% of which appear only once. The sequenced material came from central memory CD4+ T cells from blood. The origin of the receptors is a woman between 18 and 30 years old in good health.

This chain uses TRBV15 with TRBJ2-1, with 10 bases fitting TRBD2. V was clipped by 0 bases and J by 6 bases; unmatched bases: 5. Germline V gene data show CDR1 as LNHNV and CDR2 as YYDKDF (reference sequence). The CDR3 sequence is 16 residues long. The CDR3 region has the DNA TGTGCCACCAGCAGAGATACAGCGGGAGGGCTCAATGAGCAGTTCTTC. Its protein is CATSRDTAGGLNEQFF.

The CDR3 is CASSLQDEQFF. DNA for the CDR3: TGTGCCAGCTCACTTCAGGATGAGCAGTTCTTC. J is TRBJ2-1 and V is TRBV18, with no clear D. The germline gives CDR1 KGHSH, CDR2 LQKENI. This CDR3 comprises 11 residues. Between the trimmed V and J ends, which lost 4 bases and 8 bases, there was a span of 6 bases. Together with reference TRBV18 and TRBJ2-1, the CDR3 gives the full variable domain: NAGVMQNPRHLVRRRGQEARLRCSPMKGHSHVYWYRQLPEEGLKFMVYLQKENIIDESGMPKERFSAEFPKEGPSILRIQQVVRGDSAAYFCASSLQDEQFFGPGTRLTVL.

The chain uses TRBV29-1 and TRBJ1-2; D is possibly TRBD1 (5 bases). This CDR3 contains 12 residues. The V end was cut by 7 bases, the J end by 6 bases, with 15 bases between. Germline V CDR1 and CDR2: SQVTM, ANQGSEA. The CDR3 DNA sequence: TGCAGCGGTGAGGGGTCGGGGGATGGCTACACCTTC. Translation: CSGEGSGDGYTF.

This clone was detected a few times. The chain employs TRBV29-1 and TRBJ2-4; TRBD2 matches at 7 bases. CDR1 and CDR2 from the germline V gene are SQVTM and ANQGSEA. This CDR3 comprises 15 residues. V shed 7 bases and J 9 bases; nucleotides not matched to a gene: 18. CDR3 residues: CSATKNYEPGGIQYF. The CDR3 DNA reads TGCAGCGCTACAAAGAACTATGAGCCGGGGGGCATTCAGTACTTC. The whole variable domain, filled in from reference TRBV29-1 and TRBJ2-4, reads SAVISQKPSRDICQRGTSLTIQCQVDSQVTMMFWYRQQPGQSLTLIATANQGSEATYESGFVIDKFPISRPNLTFSTLTVSNMSPEDSSIYLCSATKNYEPGGIQYFGAGTRLSVL.

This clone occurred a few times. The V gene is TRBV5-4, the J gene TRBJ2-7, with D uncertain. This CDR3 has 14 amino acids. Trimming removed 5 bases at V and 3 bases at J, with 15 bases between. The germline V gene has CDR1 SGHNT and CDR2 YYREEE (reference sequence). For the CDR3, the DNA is TGTGCCAGCAGTCCCGGACCGGACGGCTACGAGCAGTACTTC. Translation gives CASSPGPDGYEQYF.

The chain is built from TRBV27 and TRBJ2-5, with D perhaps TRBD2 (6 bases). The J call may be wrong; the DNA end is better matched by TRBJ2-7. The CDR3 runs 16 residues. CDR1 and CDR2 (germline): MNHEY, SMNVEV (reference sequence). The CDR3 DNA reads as TGTGCCAGCAGCTTGGGAGTTACCGGGAGAATCTACGAGCAGTACTTC. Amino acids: CASSLGVTGRIYEQYF.

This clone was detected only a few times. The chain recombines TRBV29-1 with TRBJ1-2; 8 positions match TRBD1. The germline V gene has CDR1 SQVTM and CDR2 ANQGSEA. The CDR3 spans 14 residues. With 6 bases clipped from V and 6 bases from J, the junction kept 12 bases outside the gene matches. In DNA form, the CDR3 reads TGCAGCGTCGACGGCAGGGGGCGATTTGATGGCTACACCTTC. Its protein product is CSVDGRGRFDGYTF.

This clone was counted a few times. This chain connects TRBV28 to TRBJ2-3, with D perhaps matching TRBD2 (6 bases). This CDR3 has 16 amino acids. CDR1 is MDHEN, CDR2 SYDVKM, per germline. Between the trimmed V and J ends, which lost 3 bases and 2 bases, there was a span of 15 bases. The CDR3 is CASSFIDGTLTDTQYF. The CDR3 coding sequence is TGTGCCAGCAGTTTTATCGACGGGACTCTCACAGATACGCAGTATTTT.

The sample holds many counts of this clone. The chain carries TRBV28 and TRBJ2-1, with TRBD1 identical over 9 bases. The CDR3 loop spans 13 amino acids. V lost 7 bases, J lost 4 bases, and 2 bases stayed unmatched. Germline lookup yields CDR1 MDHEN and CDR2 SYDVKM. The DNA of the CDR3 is TGTGCCAGCAAACAGGGGGCTTACAATGAGCAGTTCTTC. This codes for CASKQGAYNEQFF.

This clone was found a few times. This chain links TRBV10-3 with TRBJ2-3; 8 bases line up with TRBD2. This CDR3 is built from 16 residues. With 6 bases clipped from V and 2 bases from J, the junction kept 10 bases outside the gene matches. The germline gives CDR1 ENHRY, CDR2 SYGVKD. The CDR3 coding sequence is TGTGCCATCAGCACAAATAGCGGGAAAGTCACAGATACGCAGTATTTT. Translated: CAISTNSGKVTDTQYF.

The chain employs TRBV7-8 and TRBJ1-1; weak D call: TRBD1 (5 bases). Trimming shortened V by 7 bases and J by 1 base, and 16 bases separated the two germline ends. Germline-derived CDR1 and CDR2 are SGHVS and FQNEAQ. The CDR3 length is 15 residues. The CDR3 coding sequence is TGTGCCAGCACATTAAGGGGACTGACGAACACTGAAGCTTTCTTT. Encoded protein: CASTLRGLTNTEAFF. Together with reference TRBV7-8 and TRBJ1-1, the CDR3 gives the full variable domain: GAGVSQSPRYKVAKRGQDVALRCDPISGHVSLFWYQQALGQGPEFLTYFQNEAQLDKSGLPSDRFFAERPEGSVSTLKIQRTQQEDSAVYLCASTLRGLTNTEAFFGQGTRLTVV.

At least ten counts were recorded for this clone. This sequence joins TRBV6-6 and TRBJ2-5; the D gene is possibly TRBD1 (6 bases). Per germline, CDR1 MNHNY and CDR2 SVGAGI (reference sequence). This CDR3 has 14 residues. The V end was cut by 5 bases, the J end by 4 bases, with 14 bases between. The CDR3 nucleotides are TGTGCCAGCAGTCAGTCAGGGGATCGAGAGACCCAGTACTTC. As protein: CASSQSGDRETQYF.

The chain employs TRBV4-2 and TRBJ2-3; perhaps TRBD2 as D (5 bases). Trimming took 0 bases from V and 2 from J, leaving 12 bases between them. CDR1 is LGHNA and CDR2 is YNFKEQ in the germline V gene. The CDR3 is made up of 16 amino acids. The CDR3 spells CASSQESGFSTDTQYF. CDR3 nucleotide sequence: TGTGCCAGCAGCCAAGAATCGGGATTTTCCACAGATACGCAGTATTTT.

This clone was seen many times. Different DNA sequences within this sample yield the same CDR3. This CDR3 reads CASSLGGSGANVLTF. The CDR3 bases are TGTGCCAGCAGTTTAGGGGGATCTGGGGCCAACGTCCTGACTTTC. This chain uses TRBV28 with TRBJ2-6; the D call may be TRBD1 or TRBD2 (5 bases each). CDR3 length: 15 residues. The germline V gene encodes CDR1 MDHEN and CDR2 SYDVKM. The V end was cut by 2 bases, the J end by 1 base, with 6 bases between.

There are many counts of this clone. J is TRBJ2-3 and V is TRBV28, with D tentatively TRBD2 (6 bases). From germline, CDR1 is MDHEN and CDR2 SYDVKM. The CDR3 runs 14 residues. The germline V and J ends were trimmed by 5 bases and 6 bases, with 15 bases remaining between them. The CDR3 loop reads CASSTLGGADTQYF. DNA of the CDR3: TGTGCCAGCAGTACCCTGGGGGGAGCCGATACGCAGTATTTT.

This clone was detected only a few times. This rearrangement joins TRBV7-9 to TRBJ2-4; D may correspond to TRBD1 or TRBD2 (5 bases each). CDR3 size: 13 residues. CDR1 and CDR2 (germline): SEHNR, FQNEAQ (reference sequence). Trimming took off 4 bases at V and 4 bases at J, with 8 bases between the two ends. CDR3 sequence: CASSWDGKNIQYF. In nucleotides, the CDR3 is TGTGCCAGCAGCTGGGACGGAAAAAACATTCAGTACTTC.

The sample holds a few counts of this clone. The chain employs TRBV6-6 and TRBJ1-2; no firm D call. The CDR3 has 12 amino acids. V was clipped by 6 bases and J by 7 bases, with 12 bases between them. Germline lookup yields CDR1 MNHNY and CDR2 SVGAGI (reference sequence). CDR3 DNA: TGTGCCAGCAGCCTCGGGTCGTTTGGCTACACCTTC. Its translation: CASSLGSFGYTF.

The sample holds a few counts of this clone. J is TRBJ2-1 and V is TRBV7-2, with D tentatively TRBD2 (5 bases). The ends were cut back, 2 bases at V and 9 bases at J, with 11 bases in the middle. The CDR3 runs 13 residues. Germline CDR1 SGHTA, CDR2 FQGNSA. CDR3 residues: CASSLSFAGEQFF. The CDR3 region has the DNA TGTGCCAGCAGCTTAAGTTTTGCGGGTGAGCAGTTCTTC.

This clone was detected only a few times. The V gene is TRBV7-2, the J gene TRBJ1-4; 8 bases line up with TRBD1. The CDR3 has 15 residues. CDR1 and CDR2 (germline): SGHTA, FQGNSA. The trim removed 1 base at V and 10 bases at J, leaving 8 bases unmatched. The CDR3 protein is CASSLGGTGGVKLFF. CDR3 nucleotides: TGTGCCAGCAGCTTAGGCGGGACAGGTGGGGTAAAACTGTTTTTT.

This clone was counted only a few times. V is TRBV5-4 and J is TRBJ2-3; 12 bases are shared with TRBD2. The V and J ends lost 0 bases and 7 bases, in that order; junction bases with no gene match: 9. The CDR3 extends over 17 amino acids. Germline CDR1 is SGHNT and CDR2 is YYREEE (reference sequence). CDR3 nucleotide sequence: TGTGCCAGCAGCTTGGCACTGACTAGCGGGAGTACGAATACGCAGTATTTT. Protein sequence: CASSLALTSGSTNTQYF.

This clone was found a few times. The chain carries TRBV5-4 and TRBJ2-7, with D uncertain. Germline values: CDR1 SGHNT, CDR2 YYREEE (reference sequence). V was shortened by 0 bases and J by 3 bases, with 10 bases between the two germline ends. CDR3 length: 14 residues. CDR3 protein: CASSLDGFSYEQYF. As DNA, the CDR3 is TGTGCCAGCAGCTTGGATGGCTTCAGCTACGAGCAGTACTTC. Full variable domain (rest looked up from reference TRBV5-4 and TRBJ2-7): ETGVTQSPTHLIKTRGQQVTLRCSSQSGHNTVSWYQQALGQGPQFIFQYYREEENGRGNFPPRFSGLQFPNYSSELNVNALELDDSALYLCASSLDGFSYEQYFGPGTRLTVT.

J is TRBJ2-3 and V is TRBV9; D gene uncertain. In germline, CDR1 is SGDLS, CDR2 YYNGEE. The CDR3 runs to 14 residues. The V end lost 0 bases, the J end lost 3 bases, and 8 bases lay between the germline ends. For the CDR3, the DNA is TGTGCCAGCAGCGTAGAGACTTGGACAGATACGCAGTATTTT. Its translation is CASSVETWTDTQYF.